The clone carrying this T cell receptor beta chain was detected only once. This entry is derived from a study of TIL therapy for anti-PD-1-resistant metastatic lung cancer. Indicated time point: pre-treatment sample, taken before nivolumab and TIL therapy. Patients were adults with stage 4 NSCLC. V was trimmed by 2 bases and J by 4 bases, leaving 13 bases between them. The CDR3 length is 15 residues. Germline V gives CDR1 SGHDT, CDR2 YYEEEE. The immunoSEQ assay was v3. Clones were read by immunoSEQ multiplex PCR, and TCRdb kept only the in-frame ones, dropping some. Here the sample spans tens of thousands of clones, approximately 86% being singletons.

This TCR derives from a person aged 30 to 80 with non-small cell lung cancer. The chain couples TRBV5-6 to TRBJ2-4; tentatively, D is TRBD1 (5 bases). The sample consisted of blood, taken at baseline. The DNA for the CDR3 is TGTGCCAGCAGCTTCCTGAGACAGACTAAAAACATTCAGTACTTC. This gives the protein CASSFLRQTKNIQYF.